The next 8 T cell receptor beta chains were all read from a single sample in a study of early T cells in non-severe SARS-CoV-2 infection. MiXCR was run by TCRdb on the 5' RACE reads, yielding one entry per CDR3 protein. The sample yields roughly 18,000 distinct CDR3 sequences, under 6.5% seen once. The sequencing input was whole blood. The receptors were gathered from an adult who was a healthcare worker with PCR-confirmed SARS-CoV-2 infection or an uninfected control (not recorded which).

This clonotype was counted at least ten times. This chain links TRBV7-9 with TRBJ2-2; 11 bases line up with TRBD2. The germline V gene has CDR1 SEHNR and CDR2 FQNEAQ (reference sequence). Germline trimming cut 7 bases from V and 5 bases from J; bases unmatched to any gene: 6. The CDR3 has 15 residues. CDR3: CASTQLAGVTGELFF. In nucleotides, the CDR3 is TGTGCCAGCACCCAACTAGCGGGAGTTACCGGGGAGCTGTTTTTT.

This clonotype was counted ten times or more. This rearrangement joins TRBV5-1 to TRBJ2-5; D may be TRBD1 (6 bases). Deletions cut 1 base from V and 3 bases from J, with 13 bases between. The germline V gene encodes CDR1 SGHRS and CDR2 YFSETQ. This CDR3 has 15 residues. The CDR3 sequence is CASSLSGHTEETQYF. DNA of the CDR3: TGCGCCAGCAGCTTGTCGGGACACACTGAAGAGACCCAGTACTTC. Based on the CDR3 plus reference TRBV5-1 and TRBJ2-5, the full variable domain is KAGVTQTPRYLIKTRGQQVTLSCSPISGHRSVSWYQQTPGQGLQFLFEYFSETQRNKGNFPGRFSGRQFSNSRSEMNVSTLELGDSALYLCASSLSGHTEETQYFGPGTRLLVL.

This clonotype was found many times. The V call is TRBV24-1, the J call TRBJ2-2; no firm D call. There are 14 residues in the CDR3. CDR1 is KGHDR, CDR2 SFDVKD, per germline. The germline V and J ends were trimmed by 4 bases and 2 bases, with 7 bases remaining between them. The CDR3 DNA reads TGTGCCACCAGTGAAGCAGGTAACACCGGGGAGCTGTTTTTT. It encodes CATSEAGNTGELFF.

This clonotype was seen many times. This rearrangement joins TRBV7-6 to TRBJ2-2, with D unclear. V was clipped by 1 base and J by 4 bases, with 10 bases between them. Looked up from germline, CDR1 is SGHVS and CDR2 is FNYEAQ. This CDR3 has 15 amino acids. The CDR3 sequence: CASSLEVAGTGELFF. CDR3 in DNA: TGTGCCAGCAGCTTAGAGGTAGCAGGCACCGGGGAGCTGTTTTTT.

This clonotype was found many times. The V gene is TRBV6-5, the J gene TRBJ1-5, with a possible D match to TRBD1 (5 bases). V gave up 0 bases and J gave up 2 bases, with 8 bases separating them. CDR1 and CDR2 (germline): MNHEY, SVGAGI. The CDR3 length is 15 residues. The CDR3 protein is CASSYSGGGNQPQHF. As DNA, the CDR3 is TGTGCCAGCAGTTACTCGGGGGGGGGCAATCAGCCCCAGCATTTT.

This clonotype was observed at least ten times. The chain links TRBV10-3 to TRBJ2-1; D is uncertain. The V gene lost 4 bases and the J gene lost 10 bases, with 11 bases spanning the gap. The V gene's germline CDR1 is ENHRY and CDR2 SYGVKD. The CDR3 contains 12 residues. The CDR3 reads CAISVRRVEQFF. The DNA for the CDR3 is TGTGCCATCAGTGTTCGCCGGGTCGAGCAGTTCTTC.

In regard to this clonotype: This sequence may be a read error, since a much larger clone differs from it by one base. The gene calls are TRBV20-1 and TRBJ1-2, with a possible D match to TRBD1 (5 bases). The CDR3 covers 15 residues. The germline CDR1 and CDR2 sequences are DFQATT and SNEGSKA (reference sequence). The CDR3 coding sequence is TGCAGTGCTAGCCCCACCGGGACGGAGAACTATGGCCACACCTTC. Encoded protein: CSASPTGTENYGHTF.

In this sample, this clonotype is medium-sized. The chain has TRBV11-1 and TRBJ2-7; no firm D call. Trimming cost V 1 base and J 3 bases, with 7 bases left between them. Germline V gene sequence: CDR1 SGHAT, CDR2 FQDESV (reference sequence). The CDR3 consists of 13 residues. The chain's CDR3 is CASSLGQFYEQYF. The DNA of the CDR3 is TGTGCCAGCAGCTTAGGACAATTCTACGAGCAGTACTTC.